This T cell receptor (beta chain) was found in a study of blood T cell repertoires in COVID-19. Study background: Acute-phase and convalescent COVID-19 samples originated in the United States, Italy and Spain. In each case, the material was cDNA or gDNA derived from T cells, B-cell-depleted T cells, or PBMCs.

Germline V CDR1 and CDR2: SGHTA, FQGNSA. V was cut by 1 base and J by 3 bases, with 6 bases left in between. The CDR3 loop spans 14 amino acids. Original processing notes: For nucleated cells, counts were estimated from reference gene primer amplification. Profiling relied on immunoSEQ multiplex PCR, and the TCRdb table lists in-frame clones only, not all of them. That table furnishes V, J and clone size, whereas the DNA furnished D and trimming. Here the sample spans about 200,000 clones, about four fifths being singletons. Sample share makes this clone medium-sized. Seattle participants joined during active infection and were tracked over time.

This clonotype originated in a woman aged 55-70 years with COVID-19, enrolled during active disease. The specimen was peripheral blood. The chain recombines TRBV7-2 with TRBJ2-2; D is undetermined. CDR3 in DNA: TGTGCCAGCAGCTTAGACAGTCACACCGGGGAGCTGTTTTTT. It yields the protein CASSLDSHTGELFF.